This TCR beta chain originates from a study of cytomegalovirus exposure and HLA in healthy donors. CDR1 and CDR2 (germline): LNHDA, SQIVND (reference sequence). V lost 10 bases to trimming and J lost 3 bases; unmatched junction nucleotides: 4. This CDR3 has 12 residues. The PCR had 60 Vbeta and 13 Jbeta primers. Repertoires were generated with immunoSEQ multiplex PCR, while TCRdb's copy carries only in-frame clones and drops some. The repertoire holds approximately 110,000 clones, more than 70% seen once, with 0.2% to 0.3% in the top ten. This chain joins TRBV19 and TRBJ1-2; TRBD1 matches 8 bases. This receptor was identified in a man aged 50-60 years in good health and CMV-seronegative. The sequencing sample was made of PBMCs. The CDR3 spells CATGGADYGYTF. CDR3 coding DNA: TGTGCCACAGGGGGCGCAGACTATGGCTACACCTTC. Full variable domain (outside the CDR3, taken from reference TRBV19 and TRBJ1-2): DGGITQSPKYLFRKEGQNVTLSCEQNLNHDAMYWYRQDPGQGLRLIYYSQIVNDFQKGDIAEGYSVSREKKESFPLTVTSAQKNPTAFYLCATGGADYGYTFGSGTRLTVV.